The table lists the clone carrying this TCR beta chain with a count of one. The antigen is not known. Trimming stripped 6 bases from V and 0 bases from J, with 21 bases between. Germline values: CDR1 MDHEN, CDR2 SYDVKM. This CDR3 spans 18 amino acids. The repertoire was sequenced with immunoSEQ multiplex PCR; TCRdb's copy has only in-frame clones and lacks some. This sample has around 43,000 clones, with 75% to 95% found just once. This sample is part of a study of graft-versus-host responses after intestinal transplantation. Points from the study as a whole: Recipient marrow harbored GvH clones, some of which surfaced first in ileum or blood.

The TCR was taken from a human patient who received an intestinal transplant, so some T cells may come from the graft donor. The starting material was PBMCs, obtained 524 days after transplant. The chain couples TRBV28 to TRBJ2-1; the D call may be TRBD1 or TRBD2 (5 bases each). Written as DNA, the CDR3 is TGTGCCAGCAGGTTACCTGAAACCTCAGGGAGCTCCTACAATGAGCAGTTCTTC. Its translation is CASRLPETSGSSYNEQFF. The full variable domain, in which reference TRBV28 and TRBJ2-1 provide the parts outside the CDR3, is DVKVTQSSRYLVKRTGEKVFLECVQDMDHENMFWYRQDPGLGLRLIYFSYDVKMKEKGDIPEGYSVSREKKERFSLILESASTNQTSMYLCASRLPETSGSSYNEQFFGPGTRLTVL.